Listed here are 15 T cell receptor beta chains from one sample, sequenced in a study of graft-versus-host responses after intestinal transplantation. Some clones are missing from TCRdb's copy, which holds only in-frame ones; the method was immunoSEQ multiplex PCR. This sample carries 12,000 or so clones, 85% to 95% of them seen once, and the ten largest clones take 20% to 25%. The sample in question was PBMCs, obtained around 3.5 months after intestinal transplant. All receptors derive from a human patient who received an intestinal transplant, so some T cells may come from the graft donor.

This rearrangement joins TRBV5-1 to TRBJ2-1, with D uncertain. V lost 1 base and J 5 bases, leaving 7 bases between the germline ends. This CDR3 comprises 13 residues. CDR1 is SGHRS and CDR2 is YFSETQ in the germline V gene. The CDR3 DNA reads TGCGCCAGCAGCTTGTTACGGGACAATGAGCAGTTCTTC. It yields the protein CASSLLRDNEQFF.

The rearrangement joins TRBV2 to TRBJ2-7, with D possibly being TRBD1 or TRBD2 (6 bases each). The CDR3 is 13 residues long. Looked up from germline, CDR1 is SNHLY and CDR2 is FYNNEI. V shed 8 bases and J shed 3 bases, with 14 bases lying between them. In nucleotides, the CDR3 is TGTGCCAGCGGGGGGCTAGCTATCTACGAGCAGTACTTC. Amino acid sequence: CASGGLAIYEQYF.

This clone was counted once. The V call is TRBV2, the J call TRBJ2-7; 8 bases agree with TRBD2. This CDR3 contains 17 residues. CDR1 and CDR2 from the germline V gene are SNHLY and FYNNEI. J gave up 1 base and V 3 bases, and 11 bases lay outside the gene matches. The CDR3 loop reads CASSESATSGLSYEQYF. In DNA, the CDR3 is TGTGCCAGCAGTGAGTCCGCTACTAGCGGATTGTCCTACGAGCAGTACTTC.

The gene calls are TRBV6-1 and TRBJ2-7, with D possibly being TRBD1 (6 bases). The CDR3 extends over 14 amino acids. Per the germline V gene, CDR1 is MNHNS and CDR2 is SASEGT. Between the trimmed V and J ends, which lost 5 bases and 2 bases, there was a span of 13 bases. As DNA, the CDR3 is TGTGCCAGCAGTCAGGGGTTATGGCCCTACGAGCAGTACTTC. This translates into CASSQGLWPYEQYF.

The chain employs TRBV7-9 and TRBJ2-7; no clear D gene. The CDR3 is 14 residues long. Germline V gives CDR1 SEHNR, CDR2 FQNEAQ (reference sequence). The V end was cut by 3 bases, the J end by 0 bases, with 9 bases between. The CDR3 nucleotides read TGTGCCAGCAGCTTTGGGCCAAGCTCCTACGAGCAGTACTTC. Translated: CASSFGPSSYEQYF.

J is TRBJ2-7 and V is TRBV30; D not certain. Germline loops: CDR1 GTSNPN, CDR2 SVGIG (reference sequence). V was shortened by 3 bases and J by 0 bases, with 6 bases between the two germline ends. The CDR3 has 12 residues. Here the CDR3 reads CAWSLSSYEQYF. The CDR3 nucleotides are TGTGCCTGGAGCCTGAGCTCCTACGAGCAGTACTTC.

The rearrangement links TRBV19 to TRBJ1-1; 7 bases match TRBD1. CDR3 length: 14 residues. The V gene end was trimmed by 3 bases and the J gene end by 2 bases; junction bases not matched to a gene: 3. Germline CDR1 and CDR2: LNHDA and SQIVND (reference sequence). The CDR3 nucleotides are TGTGCCAGTAGTATTAGGGGGCAAAACACTGAAGCTTTCTTT. Its protein product is CASSIRGQNTEAFF.

This clone has just one count. The rearrangement links TRBV6-1 to TRBJ1-2; a possible D gene is TRBD1 (5 bases). The V gene's germline CDR1 is MNHNS and CDR2 SASEGT. Trimming left V 6 bases short and J 5 bases short, with 16 bases between. This CDR3 is built from 14 residues. CDR3 sequence reads: CASRNLRDAYGYTF. The CDR3 DNA is TGTGCCAGCAGGAACCTCCGGGACGCGTATGGCTACACCTTC.

The J gene is TRBJ2-1, the V gene TRBV28; D call uncertain. Germline values: CDR1 MDHEN, CDR2 SYDVKM. Trimming removed 2 bases from V and 2 bases from J, with 10 bases in between. The CDR3 is 15 residues long. The CDR3 is CASSLGGNPYNEQFF. DNA of the CDR3: TGTGCCAGCAGTTTAGGCGGAAATCCCTACAATGAGCAGTTCTTC. The variable domain in full, completed from reference TRBV28 and TRBJ2-1, reads DVKVTQSSRYLVKRTGEKVFLECVQDMDHENMFWYRQDPGLGLRLIYFSYDVKMKEKGDIPEGYSVSREKKERFSLILESASTNQTSMYLCASSLGGNPYNEQFFGPGTRLTVL.

This chain connects TRBV5-6 to TRBJ2-1; 9 bases are a match to TRBD1. The CDR3 is 16 amino acids. Germline-derived CDR1 and CDR2 are SGHDT and YYEEEE. V was pared by 4 bases and J by 4 bases, with 9 bases of the junction left unmatched. Here the CDR3 reads CASSPAGTGKYNEQFF. The CDR3 nucleotides are TGTGCCAGCAGCCCAGCAGGGACAGGGAAATACAATGAGCAGTTCTTC.

The CDR3 DNA sequence: TGTGCCAGCAGTTACTCGGGCGGGCCGAACACTGAAGCTTTCTTT. Translated: CASSYSGGPNTEAFF. The V call is TRBV6-5, the J call TRBJ1-1; no reliable D call. The CDR3 spans 15 residues. Trimming removed 0 bases from V and 1 base from J, with 9 bases in between. CDR1 is MNHEY and CDR2 is SVGAGI in the germline V gene.

The chain couples TRBV28 to TRBJ2-6; unclear D gene. This CDR3 is built from 17 residues. Trimming removed 6 bases from V and 1 base from J, with 16 bases in between. Germline-derived CDR1 and CDR2 are MDHEN and SYDVKM. CDR3 in amino acids: CASSLDARVSGANVLTF. CDR3 bases: TGTGCCAGCAGCTTAGACGCACGGGTTTCTGGGGCCAACGTCCTGACTTTC.

The chain carries TRBV16 and TRBJ1-1; 8 bases are a match to TRBD1. CDR1 KGHSY and CDR2 FQNENV come from the germline V gene. The CDR3 is 15 amino acids. V dropped 1 base and J dropped 3; count of bases not matched to a gene: 4. CDR3 residues: CASSQLDRDYTEAFF. The CDR3 bases are TGTGCCAGCAGCCAATTGGACAGGGACTACACTGAAGCTTTCTTT.

The rearrangement uses TRBV27 and TRBJ1-6; 10 bases fit TRBD1. From germline, CDR1 is MNHEY and CDR2 SMNVEV (reference sequence). With V trimmed by 4 bases and J by 4 bases, 4 bases remained unmatched. The CDR3 loop spans 16 amino acids. The CDR3 reads CASSSPGQGYNSPLHF. The CDR3 DNA follows: TGTGCCAGCAGTTCGCCGGGACAGGGGTATAATTCACCCCTCCACTTT.

The chain recombines TRBV19 with TRBJ2-3; no reliable D call. The CDR3 consists of 13 residues. Germline V gene sequence: CDR1 LNHDA, CDR2 SQIVND (reference sequence). V was shortened by 6 bases and J by 5 bases, with 12 bases between the two germline ends. CDR3 bases: TGTGCCAGTAGAAGGGTTGGTATAGATACGCAGTATTTT. It specifies CASRRVGIDTQYF.